This TCR beta chain was captured in a study of response to subunit inactivated influenza vaccine. General study findings and limits: Each seasonal influenza vaccination, the authors suggested, recruits few new T cells.

A word on this clonotype: The antigen is undetermined.

The length of the CDR3 is 14 residues. CDR1 is SGHAT and CDR2 is FQNNGV in the germline V gene. V lost 2 bases and J lost 9; bases outside the gene matches: 6. From the RT-PCR reads, TCRdb called clonotypes with MiXCR, one entry per CDR3 protein. The sample includes approximately 290,000 distinct CDR3 sequences, over 20% of them seen just once. This specimen was PBMCs from blood, taken 21 months after vaccination. This clonotype was obtained from a man aged 50 to 69 who received an inactivated influenza vaccine. This sequence joins TRBV11-2 and TRBJ2-1; TRBD2 matches 8 bases. The CDR3 region is CASSLYGRASEQFF. The CDR3 DNA follows: TGTGCCAGCAGCTTATACGGGAGGGCCAGTGAGCAGTTCTTC.